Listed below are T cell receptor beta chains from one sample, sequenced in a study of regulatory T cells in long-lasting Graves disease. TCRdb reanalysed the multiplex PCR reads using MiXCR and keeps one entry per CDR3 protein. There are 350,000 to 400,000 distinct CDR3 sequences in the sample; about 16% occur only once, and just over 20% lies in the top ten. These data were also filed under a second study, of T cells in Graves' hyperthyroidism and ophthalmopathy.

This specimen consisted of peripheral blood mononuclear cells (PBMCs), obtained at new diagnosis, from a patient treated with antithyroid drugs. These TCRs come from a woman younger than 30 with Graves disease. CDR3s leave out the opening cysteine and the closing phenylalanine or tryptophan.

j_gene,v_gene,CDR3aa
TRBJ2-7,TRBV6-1,ASGREDQTYEQY
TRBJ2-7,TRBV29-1,SVVGDDLSYEQY
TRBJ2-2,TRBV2,ASSQSGRSTGELF
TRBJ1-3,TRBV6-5,ASSYSGGLGNTIY
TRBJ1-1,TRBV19,ASSIGADTEAF
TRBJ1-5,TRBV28,ASSLQGPSQPQH
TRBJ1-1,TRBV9,ASSVGGVAYTEAF
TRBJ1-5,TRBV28,ASSPRVPNQPQH
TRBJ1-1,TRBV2,ASGITFEAF
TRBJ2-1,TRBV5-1,ASSLGTSGSYNEQF
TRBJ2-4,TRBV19,ASSPKRGAAEY
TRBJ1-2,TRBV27,ASSGDSLGYT
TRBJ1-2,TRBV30,AWSVEVGGGYT
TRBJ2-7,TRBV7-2,ASSLSPTSTYEQY
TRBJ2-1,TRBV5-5,ASSLRAASYNEQF
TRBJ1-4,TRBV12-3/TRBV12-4,ASTNSKHRVDEKLF
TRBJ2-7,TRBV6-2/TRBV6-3,ASTLGSYEQY
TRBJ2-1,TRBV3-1,ASSHSGSYNEQF
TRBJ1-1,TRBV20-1,SASPGQEGTEAF
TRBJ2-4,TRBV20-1,SARGIANIQY
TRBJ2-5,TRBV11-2,ASSLDRDRSEAQY
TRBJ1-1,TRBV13,ASSLGQQRNTEAF
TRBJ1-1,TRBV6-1,ASSTGTLEAF
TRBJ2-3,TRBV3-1,ASSRQPDTQY